This TCR beta chain comes out of a study of T cell repertoires in cytomegalovirus infection. Across the whole study: Use of recently identified HLA-C-restricted and well-studied HLA-B-restricted CMV epitopes was part of the study. Shared public TCR beta signatures pointed to both CMV infection and a matching HLA type.

The V gene's germline CDR1 is SGHTA and CDR2 FQGTGA. This CDR3 contains 14 residues. The V and J ends lost 3 bases and 7 bases, in that order; junction bases with no gene match: 5. TCRdb itself ran the reads through MiXCR, one entry per CDR3 protein. Seen here are some 200,000 distinct CDR3 sequences, around 40% observed once, and the top ten hold more than 50%. As regards this clonotype: The antigen remains undetermined.

Study-wide points: Cumulative public TCR beta family frequency identified CMV carriers with the relevant HLA. HLA-C-restricted CMV clonotypes gave the most frequent clonotype in two of eight donors.

This chain links TRBV7-3 with TRBJ2-1; 8 positions agree with TRBD2. This TCR came from a human donor in good health (CMV status not recorded). Some clones in this sample may be carry-over from other donors' samples. Specimen: CD8+ T cells from cultured PBMCs, collected from culture after CMV antigen stimulation. DNA of the CDR3: TGTGCCAGCAGCTTTTCGGGAGGGGGGAATGAGCAGTTCTTC. This encodes CASSFSGGGNEQFF.